The present entry profiles one T cell receptor beta chain with its context. The antigen remains unidentified. CDR1 is SGHDT and CDR2 is YYEEEE in the germline V gene. V lost 4 bases and J 10 bases, leaving 18 bases between the germline ends. The CDR3 consists of 15 residues. The record originates from a study of shared clonotypes between healthy human individuals. Overall study results and limits: Estimated richness was generally greater in naive than memory subsets. Having only a few donors restricted how much genetic and exposure-history diversity was captured. Unshared clonotypes carried lower generation probabilities than those common to all four donors. Only blood underwent sampling, and tissue repertoires likely differ.

TCRdb keeps only in-frame clones here, not all; method: immunoSEQ multiplex PCR. Of approximately 320,000 clones listed, over 75% are singletons. This sequence was found in a man aged 18 to 30 in good health. Source material: memory CD8+ T cells sorted from blood. Noted subset: CD45RO+ cells pooled with CCR7-negative TemRA cells. The genes are TRBV5-6 and TRBJ1-6; a possible D gene is TRBD1 (6 bases). The CDR3 DNA reads as TGTGCCAGCAGCCTCGGAGGGGGGGCGGACTCACCCCTCCACTTT. It translates to CASSLGGGADSPLHF. Full variable domain (rest looked up from reference TRBV5-6 and TRBJ1-6): DAGVTQSPTHLIKTRGQQVTLRCSPKSGHDTVSWYQQALGQGPQFIFQYYEEEERQRGNFPDRFSGHQFPNYSSELNVNALLLGDSALYLCASSLGGGADSPLHFGNGTRLTVT.